This T cell receptor beta chain came from a study of blood T cell repertoires in COVID-19. The overall study: Both acute and convalescent COVID-19 samples were obtained from the United States, Italy and Spain.

How the authors handled the data: Amplification with reference gene primers provided the estimates of nucleated cell counts. The protocol was immunoSEQ multiplex PCR, while the TCRdb copy is restricted to in-frame clones and leaves out a portion. The V and J calls and the clone size are those of that table, but D and trimming were determined from the DNA. The sample consists of about 200,000 clones, roughly 90% of them appearing once. Germline V lookup: CDR1 MNHEY, CDR2 SMNVEV (reference sequence). This CDR3 comprises 14 residues. After removal of 3 bases from V and 4 bases from J, the junction contained 2 bases not matched to a gene.

The clonotype comes from a woman aged 25 to 39 who had recovered from COVID-19. The J gene is TRBJ2-7, the V gene TRBV27, with 11 bases identical to TRBD2. Sequencing was performed on PBMCs or T cells enriched from blood (not recorded which). CDR3 sequence (DNA): TGTGCCAGCAGTTTCGGGACTAGCGGTTACGAGCAGTACTTC. It translates to CASSFGTSGYEQYF.